This passage covers 25 T cell receptor beta chains from one sample sequenced in a study of blood T cell repertoires in COVID-19. Generated by immunoSEQ multiplex PCR, the TCRdb table keeps only in-frame clones and is missing some. Of 310,000 or so clones in the sample, roughly 87% were seen once. Sequenced sample: PBMCs or T cells enriched from blood (not recorded which). These receptors were collected from a woman in her late teens or twenties who had recovered from COVID-19.

This sequence joins TRBV7-8 and TRBJ2-7; TRBD1 aligns across 10 bases. The germline gives CDR1 SGHVS, CDR2 FQNEAQ. J was trimmed by 3 bases and V by 5 bases; bases with no gene match: 4. There are 14 residues in the CDR3. The CDR3 reads CASSTRTGGYEQYF. The CDR3 region has the DNA TGTGCCAGCAGCACCCGGACAGGGGGCTACGAGCAGTACTTC. The entire variable domain, with the rest obtained from reference TRBV7-8 and TRBJ2-7, is as follows: GAGVSQSPRYKVAKRGQDVALRCDPISGHVSLFWYQQALGQGPEFLTYFQNEAQLDKSGLPSDRFFAERPEGSVSTLKIQRTQQEDSAVYLCASSTRTGGYEQYFGPGTRLTVT.

This chain joins TRBV7-6 and TRBJ2-2, with unresolved D. Trimming cost V 6 bases and J 0 bases, with 11 bases left between them. The length of the CDR3 is 15 residues. CDR1 and CDR2 from the germline V gene are SGHVS and FNYEAQ. In DNA form, the CDR3 reads TGTGCCAGCAGAGCTCTAGGTGCGAACACCGGGGAGCTGTTTTTT. This gives the protein CASRALGANTGELFF.

The rearrangement joins TRBV4-3 to TRBJ1-6; D gene uncertain. Trimming took 0 bases from V and 7 from J, leaving 19 bases between them. CDR3 length: 18 residues. Germline V gene data show CDR1 as LGHNA and CDR2 as YSLEER. CDR3 amino acids: CASSQDLGVSIENSPLHF. CDR3 bases: TGCGCCAGCAGCCAAGATCTGGGAGTGTCAATAGAGAATTCACCCCTCCACTTT.

The chain has TRBV6-5 and TRBJ2-7, with D perhaps TRBD1 (6 bases). Germline CDR1 is MNHEY and CDR2 is SVGAGI. V was shortened by 4 bases and J by 5 bases, with 15 bases between the two germline ends. The CDR3 runs to 14 residues. This chain's CDR3 is CASSSPHRVDEQYF. CDR3 sequence (DNA): TGTGCCAGCAGTTCGCCTCACAGGGTCGACGAGCAGTACTTC.

This chain links TRBV3-1 (or the pseudogene TRBV3-2) with TRBJ1-1; 7 positions agree with TRBD1. The V and J ends lost 7 bases and 1 base, in that order; junction bases with no gene match: 6. This CDR3 region has 14 residues. Germline V gives CDR1 LGHDT, CDR2 YNNKEL (reference sequence). The DNA of the CDR3 is TGTGCCAGCAACATACAGGGGTCGAACACTGAAGCTTTCTTT. Translation gives CASNIQGSNTEAFF.

The V and J genes are TRBV28 and TRBJ1-1; 7 positions match TRBD1. Germline CDR1 reads MDHEN; CDR2 reads SYDVKM. Germline trimming cut 4 bases from V and 5 bases from J; bases unmatched to any gene: 7. The CDR3 has 14 amino acids. The CDR3 sequence: CASSSTGLGTEAFF. The CDR3, as DNA: TGTGCCAGCAGTTCGACAGGGCTCGGGACTGAAGCTTTCTTT.

This clone was found many times. The V gene is TRBV5-1, the J gene TRBJ1-6, with 10 positions matching TRBD1. Germline assignment: CDR1 SGHRS and CDR2 YFSETQ. Germline trimming cut 4 bases from V and 8 bases from J; bases unmatched to any gene: 3. This CDR3 region has 14 residues. The CDR3 DNA sequence: TGCGCCAGCAGCCCCGGACAGGGGGATTCACCCCTCCACTTT. Amino acids: CASSPGQGDSPLHF.

The chain combines TRBV4-3 with TRBJ2-5; TRBD2 aligns across 10 bases. Germline V gene sequence: CDR1 LGHNA, CDR2 YSLEER. There are 20 residues in the CDR3. The V segment lost 0 bases and the J segment 5 bases; nucleotides outside the gene matches: 18. The CDR3 loop is CASSQDHRGWLAGEGETQYF. The CDR3 bases are TGCGCCAGCAGCCAAGATCATCGAGGTTGGCTAGCGGGAGAGGGGGAGACCCAGTACTTC.

The chain has TRBV4-3 and TRBJ1-6; possibly TRBD1 for D (5 bases). CDR1 is LGHNA, CDR2 YSLEER, per germline. The CDR3 loop spans 17 amino acids. Trimming left V 2 bases short and J 3 bases short, with 14 bases between. DNA of the CDR3: TGCGCCAGCAGCCAATCGCTTGGGGGGAACTATAATTCACCCCTCCACTTT. Protein product: CASSQSLGGNYNSPLHF.

Worth noting for this clone: The junction does not match germline at one end; this may be a read error. The chain joins TRBV28 to TRBJ1-2; maybe TRBD1 (5 bases). The germline V gene has CDR1 MDHEN and CDR2 SYDVKM. The CDR3 length is 12 residues. Here the CDR3 reads CVGSRVRQGYTF. The CDR3 DNA is TGCGTTGGAAGCAGGGTGAGGCAGGGCTACACCTTC.

V is TRBV2 and J is TRBJ2-7, with a possible D match to TRBD2 (6 bases). The germline V gene encodes CDR1 SNHLY and CDR2 FYNNEI. The CDR3 spans 17 residues. The V and J ends lost 2 bases and 1 base respectively, with 18 bases between them. The CDR3 nucleotides read TGTGCCAGCAGTGAATGGGGGGTCGGGGCAAAGTCCTACGAGCAGTACTTC. Amino acid sequence: CASSEWGVGAKSYEQYF.

This clone was seen only once. This sequence joins TRBV11-2 and TRBJ2-5; 10 bases are a match to TRBD2. Looked up from germline, CDR1 is SGHAT and CDR2 is FQNNGV. CDR3 length: 16 residues. J gave up 1 base and V 6 bases, and 8 bases lay outside the gene matches. The CDR3 protein is CASRFSGRFSQETQYF. In DNA form, the CDR3 reads TGTGCCAGCAGATTTAGCGGGAGGTTTAGCCAAGAGACCCAGTACTTC.

V gene TRBV30 combines with J gene TRBJ2-7; D may correspond to TRBD1 or TRBD2 (7 bases each). This CDR3 has 12 amino acids. Trimming took off 5 bases at V and 6 bases at J, with 14 bases between the two ends. Germline loops: CDR1 GTSNPN, CDR2 SVGIG (reference sequence). As DNA, the CDR3 is TGTGCCTGGGGGACTACAGGGGCCGAGCAGTACTTC. It codes for CAWGTTGAEQYF.

The chain employs TRBV6-6 and TRBJ1-3; D is undetermined. Germline V gene data show CDR1 as MNHNY and CDR2 as SVGAGI (reference sequence). V shed 5 bases and J shed 8 bases, with 10 bases lying between them. The length of the CDR3 is 12 residues. CDR3 DNA: TGTGCCAGCAGTGGGAGCGAGTACACCATATATTTT. It yields the protein CASSGSEYTIYF.

V and J are TRBV28 and TRBJ1-1, with 9 bases aligning to TRBD1. The CDR3 totals 19 residues. Germline V gives CDR1 MDHEN, CDR2 SYDVKM. The trim removed 7 bases at V and 0 bases at J, leaving 18 bases unmatched. The CDR3: CASILQGALPARMNTEAFF. DNA for the CDR3: TGTGCCAGCATCCTACAGGGGGCGCTTCCCGCTCGCATGAACACTGAAGCTTTCTTT.

The chain employs TRBV10-3 and TRBJ1-2; no definite D call. This CDR3 region has 15 residues. Germline V gene lookup returns CDR1 ENHRY and CDR2 SYGVKD. V lost 0 bases to trimming and J lost 4 bases, with 12 bases between them. DNA for the CDR3: TGTGCCATCAGTGAGTCGAGGGATTTGGGCTATGGCTACACCTTC. The encoded protein is CAISESRDLGYGYTF.

The rearrangement links TRBV20-1 to TRBJ1-5; D unclear. This CDR3 is 16 amino acids long. The germline V gene has CDR1 DFQATT and CDR2 SNEGSKA (reference sequence). V lost 3 bases and J lost 0, with 15 bases in between. For the CDR3, the DNA is TGCAGTGCTAGTTTCGGAGGGTACAATAGCAATCAGCCCCAGCATTTT. Protein sequence: CSASFGGYNSNQPQHF.

V gene TRBV10-3 combines with J gene TRBJ2-3, with 8 bases that match TRBD1. J gave up 5 bases and V 4 bases, and 8 bases lay outside the gene matches. Germline V gene sequence: CDR1 ENHRY, CDR2 SYGVKD. The CDR3 contains 15 residues. CDR3 nucleotide sequence: TGTGCCATCAGTGGCCCCGGGACAGGTCAAGATACGCAGTATTTT. This translates into CAISGPGTGQDTQYF.

V and J are TRBV3-1 (or the pseudogene TRBV3-2) and TRBJ1-6; D is unclear. Germline CDR1 is LGHDT and CDR2 is YNNKEL (reference sequence). The CDR3 has 15 residues. Deletions cut 4 bases from V and 5 bases from J, with 12 bases between. The chain's CDR3 is CASSRLGSHNSPLHF. CDR3 in DNA: TGTGCCAGCAGCCGCCTCGGGAGTCATAATTCACCCCTCCACTTT.

This clone was seen only once. The CDR3 spells CASSQSGETQYF. DNA for the CDR3: TGCGCCAGCAGCCAATCGGGGGAGACCCAGTACTTC. The V gene is TRBV4-1, the J gene TRBJ2-5; D is perhaps TRBD2 (5 bases). The V gene's germline CDR1 is MGHRA and CDR2 YSYEKL. The CDR3 loop spans 12 amino acids. V dropped 2 bases and J dropped 5 bases, with 6 bases sitting between them.

The genes are TRBV28 and TRBJ1-5, with TRBD1 matching 8 bases. The length of the CDR3 is 14 residues. Germline V CDR1 and CDR2: MDHEN, SYDVKM. V lost 4 bases and J lost 6; bases outside the gene matches: 5. The DNA of the CDR3 is TGTGCCAGCAGTTCGGGCAGGGGGCTTCAGCCCCAGCATTTT. It yields the protein CASSSGRGLQPQHF.

V gene TRBV4-2 combines with J gene TRBJ1-3, with a weak D call TRBD1 (6 bases). The V end lost 1 base, the J end lost 0 bases, and 10 bases lay between the germline ends. The CDR3 has 16 amino acids. Germline CDR1 LGHNA, CDR2 YNFKEQ. The CDR3: CASSQARDNSGNTIYF. In DNA form, the CDR3 reads TGTGCCAGCAGCCAAGCGAGGGACAACTCTGGAAACACCATATATTTT.

The chain carries TRBV15 and TRBJ1-5; weak D call: TRBD1 (5 bases). Deletions cut 3 bases from V and 4 bases from J, with 25 bases between. This CDR3 region has 19 residues. Per germline, CDR1 LNHNV and CDR2 YYDKDF (reference sequence). The CDR3 protein is CATSSGGSETALLNQPQHF. The CDR3 coding sequence is TGTGCCACCAGCAGTGGGGGGTCCGAGACAGCCCTATTAAATCAGCCCCAGCATTTT.

In DNA form, the CDR3 reads TGCAGTGCTAGTTTCCTTCGGACAGAAAAACTGTTTTTT. This translates into CSASFLRTEKLFF. This sequence joins TRBV20-1 and TRBJ1-4; TRBD1 is a possible D gene (5 bases). Per germline, CDR1 DFQATT and CDR2 SNEGSKA (reference sequence). This CDR3 comprises 13 residues. V was pared by 3 bases and J by 8 bases, with 13 bases between.

Only one count was recorded for this clone. The genes are TRBV27 and TRBJ1-6, with a tentative D call TRBD1 (5 bases). The V end lost 2 bases, the J end lost 8 bases, and 16 bases lay between the germline ends. Germline lookup yields CDR1 MNHEY and CDR2 SMNVEV (reference sequence). The CDR3 is 16 residues long. CDR3 region: CASSLSPQASDSPLHF. The CDR3 DNA reads TGTGCCAGCAGTTTAAGCCCACAGGCTTCGGATTCACCCCTCCACTTT.